What follows are 18 T cell receptor beta chains derived from one specimen sequenced in a study of T cells in Graves' hyperthyroidism and ophthalmopathy. RNA transcripts yielded amplified TCR beta CDR3 regions. An initial round of RT-PCR targeting the TCR CDR3 relied on the HTBI primer set. A single record per CDR3 protein comes from TCRdb applying MiXCR to the multiplex PCR reads. The sample holds 490,000 or so distinct CDR3 sequences; about 22% are singletons and the top ten take 49%. Material: blood. Every receptor here comes from a woman in her seventies with Graves' ophthalmopathy.

This clonotype was seen many times. This sequence joins TRBV11-2 and TRBJ1-2; no definite D call. CDR1 and CDR2 (germline): SGHAT, FQNNGV. This CDR3 comprises 14 residues. Trimming pared 0 bases from V and 2 bases from J, leaving 7 bases between. The CDR3 DNA sequence: TGTGCCAGCAGCTTAGATATAGGGAACTATGGCTACACCTTC. It yields the protein CASSLDIGNYGYTF.

The table lists this clonotype with a few counts. This rearrangement joins TRBV27 to TRBJ2-5, with D possibly called TRBD1 or TRBD2 (6 bases each). Germline CDR1 is MNHEY and CDR2 is SMNVEV (reference sequence). The CDR3 has 15 amino acids. Between the trimmed V and J ends, which lost 4 bases and 3 bases, there was a span of 15 bases. The CDR3, as DNA: TGTGCCAGCAGTTCCCCAGCGAGGGGGGAAGAGACCCAGTACTTC. Its translation is CASSSPARGEETQYF.

The chain employs TRBV5-1 and TRBJ2-5, with 9 nucleotides matching TRBD1. The V and J ends lost 0 bases and 2 bases, in that order; junction bases with no gene match: 5. CDR1 and CDR2 from the germline V gene are SGHRS and YFSETQ. The CDR3 is 16 amino acids. The CDR3 reads CASSLAIGTGQETQYF. The CDR3 DNA sequence: TGCGCCAGCAGCTTGGCTATCGGGACAGGGCAAGAGACCCAGTACTTC.

This sequence joins TRBV6-2 or TRBV6-3 and TRBJ2-1, with 12 bases that match TRBD2. CDR3 length: 21 residues. V was pared by 4 bases and J by 4 bases, with 20 bases of the junction left unmatched. Germline CDR1 MNHEY, CDR2 SVGEGT. CDR3 region: CASSLFPAGWTSGTLYNEQFF. DNA for the CDR3: TGTGCCAGCAGTTTATTCCCGGCAGGGTGGACTAGCGGGACACTATACAATGAGCAGTTCTTC.

The rearrangement joins TRBV2 to TRBJ2-7, with D unclear. Trimming removed 3 bases from V and 8 bases from J, with 14 bases in between. Germline V lookup: CDR1 SNHLY, CDR2 FYNNEI. This CDR3 has 13 residues. This chain's CDR3 is CASSDPLSRKQYF. The DNA of the CDR3 is TGTGCCAGCAGTGACCCGTTATCCCGCAAGCAGTACTTC.

Only a few counts were recorded for this clonotype. The chain uses TRBV10-3 and TRBJ1-6; D remains ambiguous. The CDR3 has 12 amino acids. Germline CDR1 ENHRY, CDR2 SYGVKD. The DNA of the CDR3 is TGTGCTACGGGGAGGGAACAATCACCCCTCCACTTT. Its protein product is CATGREQSPLHF.

Only one count was recorded for this clonotype. This may come from a read error, since a much larger clone is one base off. The chain employs TRBV2 and TRBJ1-2; 11 nucleotides line up with TRBD1. Losses at the gene ends were 2 bases for V and 7 bases for J; bases not matched to a gene: 6. CDR3 length: 15 residues. Germline V gene lookup returns CDR1 SNHLY and CDR2 FYNNEI. The CDR3 nucleotides read TGTGCCAGCAGTGAAATGGACAGGGGGCGAGGTGGCTACACCTTC. Translated: CASSEMDRGRGGYTF.

This clonotype was counted many times. The chain joins TRBV6-1 to TRBJ2-2, with D perhaps TRBD1 (5 bases). CDR3 size: 13 residues. V lost 7 bases, J lost 5 bases, and 11 bases lay in between. Germline V CDR1 and CDR2: MNHNS, SASEGT. Here the CDR3 reads CASKGPGTGELFF. CDR3 nucleotides: TGTGCCAGCAAAGGCCCAGGGACCGGGGAGCTGTTTTTT.

This chain joins TRBV20-1 and TRBJ1-1; 9 nucleotides agree with TRBD1. J lost 5 bases, V lost 6 bases, and 4 bases had no gene match. This CDR3 has 12 amino acids. Germline V gene lookup returns CDR1 DFQATT and CDR2 SNEGSKA (reference sequence). This CDR3 is CSAIQGATEAFF. CDR3 bases: TGCAGTGCGATACAGGGGGCTACTGAAGCTTTCTTT.

Remarks on this clonotype: At one end, the junction sequence differs from germline, possibly due to a read error. The chain is built from TRBV6-9 and TRBJ2-7, with 8 bases identical to TRBD1. Germline V gene sequence: CDR1 MNHGY, CDR2 SVAAGI. There are 15 residues in the CDR3. The CDR3 spells CASSYQDRGSYEQYF. CDR3 sequence (DNA): TGTGCCAGTAGTTACCAAGACAGGGGCTCCTACGAGCAGTACTTC.

This clonotype was counted ten times or more. The chain carries TRBV27 and TRBJ1-5; no reliable D call. The V gene's germline CDR1 is MNHEY and CDR2 SMNVEV (reference sequence). The V end lost 5 bases, the J end lost 5 bases, and 7 bases lay between the germline ends. The CDR3 has 12 amino acids. DNA for the CDR3: TGTGCCAGCAGTACGGGGTATCAGCCCCAGCATTTT. It translates to CASSTGYQPQHF.

This sequence joins TRBV25-1 and TRBJ1-6; possible D gene TRBD1, 5 bases. With 8 bases removed from V and 9 bases from J, the gap between germline ends came to 14 bases. Germline CDR1 reads MGHDK; CDR2 reads SYGVNS. The CDR3 has 13 residues. The CDR3 spells CASRDLGSSPLHF. CDR3 coding DNA: TGTGCCAGCCGGGACCTTGGGAGTTCACCCCTCCACTTT.

This clonotype was detected only a few times. V is TRBV29-1 and J is TRBJ1-1, with TRBD1 matching over 10 bases. The CDR3 is 13 residues long. CDR1 SQVTM and CDR2 ANQGSEA come from the germline V gene. The junction had 6 bases not matched to a gene; V was cut back by 7 bases and J by 4 bases. The CDR3, as DNA: TGCAGCGCGGGACAGGGGAGCGGCACTGAAGCTTTCTTT. Encoded protein: CSAGQGSGTEAFF.

Many counts were recorded for this clonotype. V usage is TRBV2 and J usage is TRBJ1-1, with a tentative D call TRBD1 (5 bases). Germline V gives CDR1 SNHLY, CDR2 FYNNEI. The CDR3 has 14 residues. V was trimmed by 5 bases and J by 0 bases, leaving 10 bases between them. The DNA of the CDR3 is TGTGCCAGCAGTTCGGGACGAATGAACACTGAAGCTTTCTTT. As protein: CASSSGRMNTEAFF.

This clonotype was detected a few times. The chain has TRBV20-1 and TRBJ2-7; no clear D. The CDR3 length is 12 residues. The V end lost 3 bases, the J end lost 2 bases, and 8 bases lay between the germline ends. Germline V gives CDR1 DFQATT, CDR2 SNEGSKA (reference sequence). The CDR3 here is CSASQPTYEQYF. For the CDR3, the DNA is TGCAGTGCTAGCCAGCCCACCTACGAGCAGTACTTC.

This clonotype showed up just a few times. The V and J genes are TRBV5-1 and TRBJ2-7; no clear D gene. The CDR3 loop spans 14 amino acids. The V end was cut by 0 bases, the J end by 7 bases, with 14 bases between. Germline values: CDR1 SGHRS, CDR2 YFSETQ. The CDR3, as DNA: TGCGCCAGCAGCTTGGGCTGGGATTCGTGGGAGCAGTACTTC. Protein product: CASSLGWDSWEQYF.

The V call is TRBV18, the J call TRBJ1-1; D possibly corresponds to TRBD1 (5 bases). Deletions cut 3 bases from V and 1 base from J, with 9 bases between. CDR1 and CDR2 from the germline V gene are KGHSH and LQKENI. The CDR3 covers 14 residues. Here the CDR3 DNA reads TGTGCCAGCTCACCCACTACAGGGAACACTGAAGCTTTCTTT. Encoded protein: CASSPTTGNTEAFF. The full variable domain, in which reference TRBV18 and TRBJ1-1 provide the parts outside the CDR3, is NAGVMQNPRHLVRRRGQEARLRCSPMKGHSHVYWYRQLPEEGLKFMVYLQKENIIDESGMPKERFSAEFPKEGPSILRIQQVVRGDSAAYFCASSPTTGNTEAFFGQGTRLTVV.

This clonotype has ten or more counts. This chain connects TRBV7-2 to TRBJ2-1; tentative D call: TRBD2 (6 bases). The V end lost 1 base, the J end lost 0 bases, and 10 bases lay between the germline ends. This CDR3 spans 16 amino acids. Germline CDR1 SGHTA, CDR2 FQGNSA. The CDR3 bases are TGTGCCAGCAGCTTAGGGGACTCGAGCTCCTACAATGAGCAGTTCTTC. Translating gives CASSLGDSSSYNEQFF. The variable domain in full, completed from reference TRBV7-2 and TRBJ2-1, reads GAGVSQSPSNKVTEKGKDVELRCDPISGHTALYWYRQSLGQGLEFLIYFQGNSAPDKSGLPSDRFSAERTGGSVSTLTIQRTQQEDSAVYLCASSLGDSSSYNEQFFGPGTRLTVL.